This T cell receptor (beta chain) was profiled in a study of blood T cell repertoires in COVID-19. Original processing notes: From reference gene primer amplification, estimates of nucleated cell counts were derived. This table comes from immunoSEQ multiplex PCR, and its TCRdb copy is limited to in-frame clones, with some not included. That table furnishes V, J and clone size, whereas the DNA furnished D and trimming. The sample lists 150,000 to 200,000 clones, about 85% occurring once. The CDR3 is 14 amino acids. Germline values: CDR1 LGHDT, CDR2 YNNKEL (reference sequence). V lost 7 bases, J lost 1 base, and 6 bases stayed unmatched.

Sequenced sample: peripheral blood. V is TRBV3-1 (or the pseudogene TRBV3-2) and J is TRBJ1-1; TRBD1 matches at 7 bases. The receptor's source is a man in his 60s with active or convalescent COVID-19. As DNA, the CDR3 is TGTGCCAGCAAGCTAACAGGGGCGAACACTGAAGCTTTCTTT. This sequence encodes CASKLTGANTEAFF.